The sequence of this T cell receptor beta chain was determined in a study of blood T cell repertoires in COVID-19. Germline V lookup: CDR1 SGHDN, CDR2 FVKESK. Trimming pared 5 bases from V and 4 bases from J, leaving 12 bases between. The CDR3 runs to 13 residues. Clones were read by immunoSEQ multiplex PCR, and TCRdb kept only the in-frame ones, dropping some. The sample lists approximately 430,000 clones, roughly 89% occurring once. This TCR came from a woman in her thirties with active or convalescent COVID-19. The chain is built from TRBV14 and TRBJ2-7; weak D call: TRBD2 (6 bases). The sequenced material came from peripheral blood. The CDR3 loop reads CASSGRSLYEQYF. The CDR3 DNA follows: TGTGCCAGCAGCGGGAGGAGTTTGTACGAGCAGTACTTC.